The present T cell receptor beta chain was sequenced within a study of T cells in localized non-small cell lung cancer. The data were produced by immunoSEQ multiplex PCR, yet TCRdb's version contains in-frame clones alone and is incomplete. The sample holds around 70,000 clones, about nine tenths seen once. Germline V lookup: CDR1 SGHDT, CDR2 YYEEEE. The length of the CDR3 is 15 residues. With 0 bases removed from V and 2 bases from J, the gap between germline ends came to 9 bases. V usage is TRBV5-6 and J usage is TRBJ1-5; D gene ambiguous. This receptor was identified in a male donor aged 60 or older with stage III squamous cell lung carcinoma. This specimen consisted of peripheral blood, obtained before any cancer treatment. CDR3 DNA: TGTGCCAGCAGCTTGGCCTCGGCGGGCAATCAGCCCCAGCATTTT. Translation: CASSLASAGNQPQHF.